Detailed here is one T cell receptor (beta chain). V lost 3 bases and J lost 4; bases outside the gene matches: 6. Germline V gives CDR1 MGHRA, CDR2 YSYEKL. This CDR3 contains 16 residues. This entry comes from a study of radiation and T cells in renal cell carcinoma. Noted time point: blood 4 weeks post-SBRT, at nephrectomy. The sample's treatment: 15 Gy SBRT to primary tumor, nephrectomy 4 weeks later. Nephrectomy followed 15 Gy stereotactic body radiation by 4 weeks. Serial blood draws occurred at baseline and 2 and 4 weeks post-SBRT. The tumor was a clear cell renal cell carcinoma. The protocol was immunoSEQ multiplex PCR, while the TCRdb copy is restricted to in-frame clones and leaves out a portion. Counted here are around 81,000 clones, 85% occurring once; the ten biggest clones make up just under 9.5%.

The TCR was taken from a man aged 45 to 65 with renal cell carcinoma. The genes are TRBV4-1 and TRBJ2-1; TRBD2 aligns across 10 bases. The sequences come from blood, collected from a patient whose treatment included radiotherapy and nephrectomy. The CDR3 here is CASSQTLAGAYNEQFF. As DNA, the CDR3 is TGCGCCAGCAGCCAGACCCTAGCGGGAGCTTACAATGAGCAGTTCTTC.